This passage covers 28 T cell receptor beta chains from one sample sequenced in a study of CD8 T cells in ankylosing spondylitis. TCRdb called the 5' RACE reads again in MiXCR, with one record for every CDR3 protein. The table lists a few hundred thousand distinct CDR3 sequences, around 22% of them singletons. Their specific antigens are unknown. Broader study findings: A TCR beta motif made of eight highly homologous variants seemed typical of ankylosing spondylitis blood.

Sequences were obtained from blood, either unsorted or a sorted T cell fraction (not recorded which). Receptors originate from a male donor with ankylosing spondylitis.

In this sample, this clonotype turned up a few times. CDR3 bases: TGTGCCATCAGTGCCACGGACGGGAGGGACACCGGGGAGCTGTTTTTT. Translating gives CAISATDGRDTGELFF. The chain links TRBV10-3 to TRBJ2-2; 8 positions match TRBD2. Unmatched junction bases numbered 7, after V lost 4 bases and J lost 3 bases. The CDR3 loop spans 16 amino acids. Germline V gene sequence: CDR1 ENHRY, CDR2 SYGVKD.

The chain links TRBV12-3 or TRBV12-4 to TRBJ2-7; D possibly uses TRBD1 or TRBD2 (6 bases each). The CDR3 loop spans 15 amino acids. V lost 2 bases, J lost 2 bases, and 13 bases lay in between. As DNA, the CDR3 is TGTGCCAGCAGTTTATACGAGGAGGGGGCCTACGAGCAGTACTTC. It encodes CASSLYEEGAYEQYF.

This clonotype appeared many times. This chain uses TRBV12-3 or TRBV12-4 with TRBJ2-7; D gene unclear. This CDR3 has 14 residues. The V and J ends lost 3 bases and 3 bases respectively, with 12 bases between them. CDR3 residues: CASSFVKGFYEQYF. CDR3 bases: TGTGCCAGCAGTTTCGTGAAGGGATTCTACGAGCAGTACTTC.

This clonotype occurred many times. This chain joins TRBV20-1 and TRBJ2-5; 7 nucleotides align to TRBD2. Germline V gene data show CDR1 as DFQATT and CDR2 as SNEGSKA (reference sequence). V shed 0 bases, J shed 5 bases, and the junction held 15 bases outside the gene matches. The length of the CDR3 is 17 residues. The CDR3 spells CSARDLSGAGAWETQYF. CDR3 in DNA: TGCAGTGCTAGAGATCTTTCTGGGGCGGGAGCCTGGGAGACCCAGTACTTC.

This clonotype has only a few counts. This sequence joins TRBV6-1 and TRBJ1-5, with TRBD1 as a possible D gene (5 bases). The CDR3 extends over 13 amino acids. Trimming pared 10 bases from V and 5 bases from J, leaving 15 bases between. Germline CDR1 and CDR2: MNHNS and SASEGT. CDR3 DNA sequence: TGTGCCATCAGCAGACAGAAATATCAGCCCCAGCATTTT. Residues: CAISRQKYQPQHF.

This clonotype showed up many times. The chain has TRBV5-6 and TRBJ2-6; D unclear. V was shortened by 1 base and J by 3 bases, with 2 bases between the two germline ends. Germline CDR1 SGHDT, CDR2 YYEEEE. This CDR3 comprises 13 residues. CDR3 amino acids: CASSLYGANVLTF. CDR3 coding DNA: TGTGCCAGCAGCTTGTATGGGGCCAACGTCCTGACTTTC.

This clonotype was seen a handful of times. This chain connects TRBV3-1 to TRBJ1-4, with no clear D. CDR3 length: 14 residues. The germline V gene has CDR1 LGHDT and CDR2 YNNKEL (reference sequence). V was cut by 3 bases and J by 5 bases, with 10 bases left in between. CDR3 sequence (DNA): TGTGCCAGCAGCCAGGAGAGGATGAATGAAAAACTGTTTTTT. This translates into CASSQERMNEKLFF.

V usage is TRBV7-9 and J usage is TRBJ2-2, with a possible D match to TRBD2 (6 bases). Deletions cut 2 bases from V and 0 bases from J, with 7 bases between. This CDR3 is 15 amino acids long. CDR1 SEHNR and CDR2 FQNEAQ come from the germline V gene (reference sequence). CDR3 nucleotides: TGTGCCAGCAGCTTACTAGCGCCGAACACCGGGGAGCTGTTTTTT. Translating gives CASSLLAPNTGELFF.

This clonotype was counted a few times. The chain uses TRBV2 and TRBJ2-3; possibly TRBD1 for D (5 bases). Trimming took 4 bases from V and 0 from J, leaving 8 bases between them. The CDR3 extends over 14 amino acids. Germline lookup yields CDR1 SNHLY and CDR2 FYNNEI. CDR3 coding DNA: TGTGCCAGCAGTGCGGACAAAAGCACAGATACGCAGTATTTT. This sequence encodes CASSADKSTDTQYF.

The V gene is TRBV12-3 or TRBV12-4, the J gene TRBJ2-2, with 8 bases aligning to TRBD1. The length of the CDR3 is 16 residues. Trimming cost V 7 bases and J 2 bases; bases outside gene matches: 9. The CDR3 sequence: CASTPYRGANTGELFF. The CDR3, as DNA: TGTGCCAGCACCCCGTACAGGGGGGCCAACACCGGGGAGCTGTTTTTT.

This clonotype has ten or more counts. The chain links TRBV10-3 to TRBJ2-1; 11 bases are a match to TRBD2. The CDR3 spans 15 residues. Losses at the gene ends were 2 bases for V and 10 bases for J; bases not matched to a gene: 7. CDR1 is ENHRY and CDR2 is SYGVKD in the germline V gene. This CDR3 is CAISEATSGKPEQFF. The CDR3 DNA reads TGTGCCATCAGTGAGGCGACTAGCGGGAAACCGGAGCAGTTCTTC.

The genes are TRBV7-9 and TRBJ2-1; TRBD1 matches at 7 bases. After removal of 4 bases from V and 9 bases from J, the junction contained 6 bases not matched to a gene. CDR1 is SEHNR, CDR2 FQNEAQ, per germline (reference sequence). CDR3 length: 13 amino acids. The CDR3 sequence: CASSWGTVSEQFF. The CDR3 nucleotides are TGTGCCAGCAGCTGGGGGACAGTCAGTGAGCAGTTCTTC.

The V and J genes are TRBV5-1 and TRBJ2-3; 14 nucleotides match TRBD2. Germline V gene data show CDR1 as SGHRS and CDR2 as YFSETQ. Trimming at V came to 4 bases and at J to 5 bases, leaving 9 bases not matched to a gene. CDR3 length equals 17 residues. DNA of the CDR3: TGCGCCAGCAGCACGGACCCGGGGACTAGCGGGAGAGATACGCAGTATTTT. Its translation is CASSTDPGTSGRDTQYF.

This clonotype has more than one count but fewer than ten. CDR3 in amino acids: CASSYKMRGEGNNEQFF. CDR3 bases: TGTGCCAGCAGTTACAAGATGAGGGGGGAGGGGAACAATGAGCAGTTCTTC. The chain employs TRBV6-5 and TRBJ2-1, with D maybe TRBD2 (7 bases). V lost 2 bases to trimming and J lost 5 bases, with 19 bases between them. The CDR3 runs 17 residues. Germline V gene data show CDR1 as MNHEY and CDR2 as SVGAGI.

This clonotype has at least ten counts. The genes are TRBV5-1 and TRBJ1-1; D is possibly TRBD1 (6 bases). Germline V CDR1 and CDR2: SGHRS, YFSETQ. V was trimmed by 4 bases and J by 5 bases, leaving 12 bases between them. This CDR3 has 13 residues. The CDR3 sequence: CASSTQGGTEAFF. DNA of the CDR3: TGCGCCAGCAGCACACAGGGAGGTACTGAAGCTTTCTTT.

This clonotype was counted a few times. This rearrangement joins TRBV4-2 to TRBJ2-3, with a possible D match to TRBD1 (7 bases). Trimming stripped 4 bases from V and 2 bases from J, with 13 bases between. The CDR3 runs to 15 residues. Germline loops: CDR1 LGHNA, CDR2 YNFKEQ. Written as DNA, the CDR3 is TGTGCCAGCAGCCTCCAGGGGGGTAACACAGATACGCAGTATTTT. Encoded protein: CASSLQGGNTDTQYF.

The rearrangement joins TRBV11-2 to TRBJ1-6; D call uncertain. Germline CDR1 and CDR2: SGHAT and FQNNGV. This CDR3 has 15 residues. Trimming pared 5 bases from V and 8 bases from J, leaving 16 bases between. DNA for the CDR3: TGTGCCAGCAGCCCCCGCGGCTTAAGGGATTCACCCCTCCACTTT. The encoded protein is CASSPRGLRDSPLHF.

The V gene is TRBV28, the J gene TRBJ2-1; 10 positions agree with TRBD2. The CDR3 totals 16 residues. After removal of 6 bases from V and 1 base from J, the junction contained 6 bases not matched to a gene. Per germline, CDR1 MDHEN and CDR2 SYDVKM. CDR3 region: CASRGTSGVSYNEQFF. The CDR3 nucleotides read TGTGCCAGCAGGGGAACTAGCGGGGTTTCCTACAATGAGCAGTTCTTC.

This rearrangement joins TRBV20-1 to TRBJ2-7; 8 positions match TRBD2. Looked up from germline, CDR1 is DFQATT and CDR2 is SNEGSKA (reference sequence). V shed 0 bases, J shed 3 bases, and the junction held 16 bases outside the gene matches. The CDR3 totals 18 residues. The CDR3 here is CSARDKGIRGGVDYEQYF. CDR3 DNA sequence: TGCAGTGCTAGAGATAAAGGGATACGGGGGGGGGTCGACTACGAGCAGTACTTC.

V usage is TRBV2 and J usage is TRBJ1-6, with TRBD1 matching over 10 bases. Germline CDR1 is SNHLY and CDR2 is FYNNEI. There are 15 residues in the CDR3. V lost 4 bases, J lost 10 bases, and 7 bases stayed unmatched. The CDR3 region is CASSVLTGGDSPLHF. The CDR3 DNA reads TGTGCCAGCAGTGTGCTGACAGGGGGCGACTCACCCCTCCACTTT.

The rearrangement joins TRBV6-2 or TRBV6-3 to TRBJ1-5; 7 bases are a match to TRBD1. The germline V gene encodes CDR1 MNHEY and CDR2 SVGEGT. V trimming: 7 bases; J trimming: 9 bases; junction bases outside the gene matches: 6. The CDR3 is 12 amino acids. The CDR3 DNA follows: TGTGCCAGCAATGACAGGGATCGGCCCCAGCATTTT. Translation: CASNDRDRPQHF.

This clonotype was counted a few times. The rearrangement joins TRBV4-1 to TRBJ2-7; 12 nucleotides line up with TRBD2. The germline V gene encodes CDR1 MGHRA and CDR2 YSYEKL. V shed 1 base, J shed 4 bases, and the junction held 8 bases outside the gene matches. This CDR3 is 17 amino acids long. CDR3 amino acids: CASSQVVTSGSIYEQYF. The CDR3 coding sequence is TGCGCCAGCAGCCAAGTGGTGACTAGCGGGAGTATATACGAGCAGTACTTC.

This clonotype turned up a few times. The chain carries TRBV7-2 and TRBJ2-5, with a tentative D call TRBD2 (5 bases). The CDR3 contains 15 residues. Trimming shortened V by 6 bases and J by 1 base, and 15 bases separated the two germline ends. The germline V gene encodes CDR1 SGHTA and CDR2 FQGNSA. The CDR3 DNA sequence: TGTGCCAGCAGTACACCCCTAGCTTTCCAAGAGACCCAGTACTTC. Amino acids: CASSTPLAFQETQYF.

The chain is built from TRBV18 and TRBJ2-3; 7 positions agree with TRBD2. Germline CDR1 reads KGHSH; CDR2 reads LQKENI. This CDR3 comprises 14 residues. With V trimmed by 2 bases and J by 5 bases, 4 bases remained unmatched. CDR3: CASSPTAGVDTQYF. The CDR3 DNA follows: TGTGCCAGCTCACCAACGGCGGGAGTAGATACGCAGTATTTT.

The rearrangement joins TRBV6-1 to TRBJ2-1; D is possibly TRBD2 (5 bases). Trimming took 0 bases from V and 10 from J, leaving 7 bases between them. The CDR3 runs 12 residues. Germline V lookup: CDR1 MNHNS, CDR2 SASEGT. The CDR3 coding sequence is TGTGCCAGCAGTGAAGCGCGGAGGGAGCAGTTCTTC. This translates into CASSEARREQFF.

This clonotype was recorded a few times. The gene calls are TRBV28 and TRBJ2-7; D not resolved. There are 15 residues in the CDR3. V dropped 2 bases and J dropped 3 bases, with 14 bases sitting between them. Germline V gene lookup returns CDR1 MDHEN and CDR2 SYDVKM. For the CDR3, the DNA is TGTGCCAGCAGTTTAACCTCGGATAGAAACTACGAGCAGTACTTC. Encoded protein: CASSLTSDRNYEQYF.

The chain has TRBV6-2 or TRBV6-3 and TRBJ2-1; TRBD2 matches 16 bases. CDR1 and CDR2 (germline): MNHEY, SVGEGT. V was clipped by 6 bases and J by 5 bases; unmatched bases: 7. This CDR3 spans 17 amino acids. CDR3 sequence (DNA): TGTGCCAGCAGCCAGGGACTAGCGGGAGGGCGGGACAATGAGCAGTTCTTC. Translated: CASSQGLAGGRDNEQFF.

This clonotype occurred a few times. This rearrangement joins TRBV5-1 to TRBJ1-3; tentative D call: TRBD1 (5 bases). Looked up from germline, CDR1 is SGHRS and CDR2 is YFSETQ. Trimming cost V 0 bases and J 4 bases, with 5 bases left between them. CDR3 length: 13 amino acids. The CDR3 sequence is CASSLEGGNTIYF. CDR3 nucleotide sequence: TGCGCCAGCAGCTTGGAGGGGGGAAACACCATATATTTT.